The source of this T cell receptor (beta chain) is a study of cytomegalovirus exposure and HLA in healthy donors. V lost 5 bases to trimming and J lost 5 bases; unmatched junction nucleotides: 15. The germline V gene encodes CDR1 SGHAT and CDR2 FQDESV (reference sequence). The CDR3 totals 17 residues. Repertoires were generated with immunoSEQ multiplex PCR, while TCRdb's copy carries only in-frame clones and drops some. The data hold tens of thousands of clones, with 80% to 90% observed a single time. This sequence was found in a woman aged 18-29 years in good health and CMV-seropositive. Material: PBMCs. This chain links TRBV11-1 with TRBJ2-1; TRBD2 matches 7 bases. DNA of the CDR3: TGTGCCAGCAGCCCTCTTATTGGAGCGGGGATCAACAATGAGCAGTTCTTC. It codes for CASSPLIGAGINNEQFF.